A selection of T cell receptor beta chains follows, all from one sample in a study of T cells in Graves' hyperthyroidism and ophthalmopathy. One entry per CDR3 protein results from TCRdb running MiXCR on the multiplex PCR reads. The sample holds approximately 200,000 distinct CDR3 sequences, approximately 20% seen once. The sample taken for sequencing was blood. The receptors were gathered from a man aged 40-49 years with Graves' hyperthyroidism. Each CDR3 is given with its conserved first and last residue. D genes are given only for firm matches. Some rows have no size entry. The others give once, few or many, or a class for an expanded clone.

size,J,D,V,CDR3,DNA
few,TRBJ1-5,TRBD1,TRBV6-4,CASSADRGLGPQHF,TGTGCCAGCAGTGCCGACAGGGGACTGGGGCCCCAGCATTTT
-,TRBJ2-7,TRBD2,TRBV5-5,CASAIGLAGGISYEQYF,TGTGCCAGCGCCATAGGTCTAGCGGGGGGGATAAGTTACGAGCAGTACTTC
many,TRBJ2-7,TRBD1,TRBV27,CASSLGTVYEQYF,TGTGCCAGCAGTCTCGGGACAGTCTACGAGCAGTACTTC
few,TRBJ1-2,-,TRBV19,CASSIEAGKNGYTF,TGTGCCAGTAGTATAGAAGCAGGGAAGAATGGCTACACCTTC
many,TRBJ2-5,TRBD1,TRBV7-9,CASSSRDRAPETQYF,TGTGCCAGCAGCTCCCGGGACAGGGCACCAGAGACCCAGTACTTC
many,TRBJ2-5,-,TRBV11-2,CASSLERGGTQYF,TGTGCCAGCAGCTTAGAACGAGGGGGGACCCAGTACTTC
many,TRBJ1-2,TRBD1,TRBV12-3/TRBV12-4,CASSSTGAYGYTF,TGTGCCAGCAGCTCCACAGGGGCGTACGGCTACACCTTC
few,TRBJ2-3,TRBD1,TRBV19,CASSIRGQEDTQYF,TGTGCCAGTAGTATAAGGGGGCAAGAAGATACGCAGTATTTT
many,TRBJ2-1,-,TRBV5-1,CASSWTGASNEQFF,TGCGCCAGCAGCTGGACGGGGGCAAGCAATGAGCAGTTCTTC
-,TRBJ1-2,-,TRBV14,CASSQERGTPNGYTF,TGTGCCAGCAGCCAAGAACGTGGGACACCTAATGGCTACACCTTC
many,TRBJ2-3,TRBD2,TRBV18,CASSPTSGNTDTQYF,TGTGCCAGCTCACCGACTAGCGGGAACACAGATACGCAGTATTTT
many,TRBJ1-1,TRBD1,TRBV6-1,CASSRQGENTEAFF,TGTGCCAGCAGTCGACAGGGGGAGAACACTGAAGCTTTCTTT
many,TRBJ2-3,-,TRBV30,CAWSVGSLYTDTQYF,TGTGCCTGGAGTGTGGGTAGCCTTTACACAGATACGCAGTATTTT
many,TRBJ1-6,-,TRBV9,CASSVAGDDSGAYNSPLHF,TGTGCCAGCAGCGTAGCTGGGGACGACTCGGGGGCCTATAATTCACCCCTCCACTTT
-,TRBJ1-2,-,TRBV6-1,CASSEKPSNYGYTF,TGTGCCAGCAGTGAAAAACCCAGTAACTATGGCTACACCTTC
-,TRBJ2-5,TRBD1,TRBV6-2/TRBV6-3,CASSPPGGGPTSQYF,TGTGCCAGCAGCCCCCCAGGGGGCGGCCCCACGTCCCAGTACTTC
-,TRBJ2-7,-,TRBV20-1,CSARPRESFHNEQYF,TGCAGTGCTAGACCCCGGGAGAGCTTCCACAATGAGCAGTACTTC
few,TRBJ2-7,TRBD1,TRBV19,CASSTSRGTGGEQYF,TGTGCCAGTAGTACCTCCCGGGGGACAGGGGGCGAGCAGTACTTC
many,TRBJ2-5,TRBD2,TRBV20-1,CSARARLAANQETQYF,TGCAGTGCTAGAGCGCGTCTAGCGGCTAACCAAGAGACCCAGTACTTC
few,TRBJ2-2,TRBD1,TRBV5-4,CASSGQGAGPGELFF,TGTGCCAGCAGCGGACAGGGGGCCGGTCCCGGGGAGCTGTTTTTT
-,TRBJ1-2,TRBD1,TRBV7-9,CASSLETGADGYTF,TGTGCCAGCAGCTTAGAGACAGGGGCAGATGGCTACACCTTC
many,TRBJ1-1,-,TRBV20-1,CSARPGSYTEAFF,TGCAGTGCTAGACCTGGCTCTTACACTGAAGCTTTCTTT
many,TRBJ1-6,TRBD1,TRBV27,CASSSDRAGSPLHF,TGTGCCAGCAGTTCAGACAGGGCTGGATCACCCCTCCACTTT
many,TRBJ1-1,-,TRBV7-9,CASSLVSEEAFF,TGTGCCAGCAGCTTAGTATCGGAAGAAGCTTTCTTT
-,TRBJ2-7,TRBD1,TRBV5-6,CASSYTGTAYEQYF,TGTGCCAGCAGCTATACCGGGACAGCCTACGAGCAGTACTTC
many,TRBJ1-1,-,TRBV27,CASSLNREKTTEAFF,TGTGCCAGCAGTTTAAACAGGGAAAAGACCACTGAAGCTTTCTTT
many,TRBJ1-1,TRBD1,TRBV30,CAWTVPRTGTNTEAFF,TGTGCCTGGACCGTACCCCGGACAGGGACGAACACTGAAGCTTTCTTT
many,TRBJ2-5,-,TRBV6-5,CASSYVGGGRETQYF,TGTGCCAGCAGTTACGTAGGGGGGGGGCGAGAGACCCAGTACTTC
many,TRBJ2-3,TRBD2,TRBV6-2/TRBV6-3,CASSLGGTDTDTQYF,TGTGCCAGCAGTCTCGGGGGGACCGACACAGATACGCAGTATTTT
-,TRBJ1-1,-,TRBV10-1,CASSLKYDTEAFF,TGCGCCAGCAGTCTTAAGTACGACACTGAAGCTTTCTTT
many,TRBJ2-5,TRBD2,TRBV7-3,CASSLLAGDGTQYF,TGTGCCAGCAGCCTACTAGCGGGGGATGGGACCCAGTACTTC
many,TRBJ2-7,-,TRBV7-9,CASSLAYTVEQYF,TGTGCCAGCAGCTTAGCGTATACGGTCGAGCAGTACTTC
few,TRBJ2-5,-,TRBV7-8,CASSQELEAQYF,TGTGCCAGCAGCCAGGAACTAGAGGCCCAGTACTTC
many,TRBJ2-2,-,TRBV30,CAWSVGQYTGELFF,TGTGCCTGGAGTGTCGGGCAGTACACCGGGGAGCTGTTTTTT
many,TRBJ2-1,-,TRBV30,CAWSRRGYEQFF,TGTGCCTGGAGTCGTCGGGGATATGAGCAGTTCTTC
-,TRBJ1-4,-,TRBV2,CASKVGRENEKLFF,TGTGCCAGCAAAGTGGGCCGGGAAAATGAAAAACTGTTTTTT
-,TRBJ1-6,-,TRBV7-9,CASSLGRGRLGSPLHF,TGTGCCAGCAGCTTAGGGAGGGGCAGGCTAGGATCACCCCTCCACTTT
many,TRBJ2-7,TRBD1,TRBV12-3/TRBV12-4,CASTPGTGGYEQYF,TGTGCCAGCACCCCTGGGACAGGGGGCTACGAGCAGTACTTC
many,TRBJ1-6,-,TRBV9,CASSGENSPLHF,TGTGCCAGCAGCGGCGAAAATTCACCCCTCCACTTT
many,TRBJ1-1,-,TRBV5-1,CASSLGFEYPEAFF,TGCGCCAGCAGCTTGGGATTTGAGTACCCTGAAGCTTTCTTT
-,TRBJ2-2,-,TRBV6-1,CASRRQQNTGELFF,TGTGCCAGCAGAAGACAACAGAACACCGGGGAGCTGTTTTTT
-,TRBJ1-1,-,TRBV30,CAWKRGYTEAFF,TGTGCCTGGAAGAGGGGATACACTGAAGCTTTCTTT
-,TRBJ2-1,TRBD2,TRBV29-1,CSVDTSGSFNEQFF,TGCAGCGTAGACACTAGCGGGAGTTTCAATGAGCAGTTCTTC
many,TRBJ1-2,-,TRBV20-1,CSCLLSNYGYTF,TGCAGTTGTCTCTTGAGTAACTATGGCTACACCTTC
many,TRBJ2-5,-,TRBV5-5,CASSLDSFQETQYF,TGTGCCAGCAGCTTGGACAGTTTCCAAGAGACCCAGTACTTC
-,TRBJ1-5,TRBD1,TRBV9,CASSGGGQSNQPQHF,TGTGCCAGCAGCGGGGGGGGACAGAGCAATCAGCCCCAGCATTTT
few,TRBJ2-5,TRBD1,TRBV4-3,CASSQYRGKETQYF,TGCGCCAGCAGCCAGTACAGGGGGAAAGAGACCCAGTACTTC
many,TRBJ2-1,TRBD1,TRBV11-2,CASSLGTGSQEQFF,TGTGCCAGCAGCTTGGGGACAGGGTCACAGGAGCAGTTCTTC
few,TRBJ2-7,-,TRBV6-1,CASTKEGSYEQYF,TGTGCCAGCACAAAAGAAGGCTCCTACGAGCAGTACTTC
many,TRBJ1-1,-,TRBV18,CASSPPHTVNTEAFF,TGTGCCAGCTCACCACCCCACACAGTGAACACTGAAGCTTTCTTT
-,TRBJ2-7,-,TRBV29-1,CSAGDYEQYF,TGCAGCGCTGGGGACTACGAGCAGTACTTC
many,TRBJ2-5,-,TRBV6-2/TRBV6-3,CASSYSHQETQYF,TGTGCCAGCAGTTACTCCCACCAAGAGACCCAGTACTTC
few,TRBJ1-1,-,TRBV13,CASSSIPGLSTEAFF,TGTGCCAGCAGCTCAATCCCCGGACTGAGCACTGAAGCTTTCTTT